This T cell receptor beta chain was recorded in a study of T-cell memory formation after mild COVID-19. TCRdb re-derived calls from the 5' RACE reads in MiXCR, one entry per CDR3 protein. This sample yields around 300,000 distinct CDR3 sequences, of which 8% to 9% are seen a single time; under 25% belongs to the top ten. This clonotype has ten or more counts. Germline V gene data show CDR1 as SGHTA and CDR2 as FQGNSA. Trimming removed 1 base from V and 9 bases from J; junction bases left unmatched: 0. The CDR3 has 13 residues. The sample consisted of PBMCs or a T cell subset sorted from them (not recorded which). The chain recombines TRBV7-2 with TRBJ2-6; the match to TRBD1 covers 7 bases. This sequence was found in a man between 18 and 35 years old who had mild COVID-19 (a few samples of this study predate the infection). Cell type and time point are not known. This CDR3 is CASSLGQGNVLTF. The CDR3 coding sequence is TGTGCCAGCAGCTTAGGACAGGGCAACGTCCTGACTTTC.